The subject of this entry is one T cell receptor (beta chain). The source of the sample is a study of blood T cell repertoires in COVID-19. Here immunoSEQ multiplex PCR was the method, and the copy in TCRdb shows in-frame clones only, minus some. The sample carries approximately 180,000 clones, approximately 90% recorded once. Germline V gene sequence: CDR1 WSHSY, CDR2 SAAADI. This CDR3 is built from 12 residues. With 6 bases clipped from V and 6 bases from J, the junction kept 4 bases outside the gene matches. This TCR was recovered from a man in his 60s with active or convalescent COVID-19. V usage is TRBV10-2 and J usage is TRBJ1-2; TRBD1 aligns across 7 bases. Source material: peripheral blood. This CDR3 is CASSEQGNGYTF. CDR3 DNA: TGCGCCAGCAGCGAACAGGGGAATGGCTACACCTTC.